The following is a T cell receptor (beta chain) sequence with its context. Its antigen remains unidentified. Base-call qualities are not available, and no considerably larger clone is one nucleotide away. From the germline V gene, CDR1 is SGHRS and CDR2 is YFSETQ. Including the terminal cysteine and phenylalanine, the CDR3 comprises 16 residues. Of all the DNA, just the CDR3 is kept, 48 bases in frame from base 1. The junction shows trimming of 0 bases on V and 0 bases on J, plus 10 bases between the germline ends. The sample belongs to a study of radiotherapy plus CTLA-4 blockade in lung cancer (dated by TCRdb to between 2018 and 2020). For the study in its entirety: Objective responses occurred in approximately 19% of enrolled patients, and 31% achieved disease control. The research as a whole found: The strongest predictors of response were reported to be early dynamic shifts in blood T cell clones along with a rise in serum interferon-beta following radiation. After treatment with radiotherapy and ipilimumab, TCR clones that originated in tumors expanded in peripheral blood.

Focal radiation therapy combined with CTLA-4 blockade (ipilimumab) was tested in patients with chemo-refractory metastatic non-small-cell lung cancer. Library preparation used the immunoSEQ multiplex PCR assay. This immuneACCESS table, as held by TCRdb, lists in-frame sequences with V and J called but not all clones. Of the missing ones, under half trace to an unresolved V gene in checked studies; the others have no known cause. A total of 60,000 to 85,000 clones appear in this sample, 70% to 90% of them only once. Clones ranked in the top ten supply 0.87% of the sample. Sequencing was performed on peripheral blood, taken from a patient treated with radiotherapy plus ipilimumab. The rearrangement joined TRBV5-1 to TRBJ1-3; there is no confident call for the D gene. This TCR derives from a human donor with non-small cell lung cancer who had stable disease on radiotherapy plus ipilimumab. The DNA sequence is given as TGCGCCAGCAGCTTGGGCAACAGCTTCTCTGGAAACACCATATATTTT. Translation gives CASSLGNSFSGNTIYF.